The source of this T cell receptor beta chain is a study of blood T cell repertoires in COVID-19. Study summary: Material from acute and convalescent COVID-19 was sourced from the United States, Italy and Spain. T cells, B-cell-depleted T cells, or PBMCs provided the cDNA or gDNA that served as material.

Deletions cut 6 bases from V and 4 bases from J, with 15 bases between. The CDR3 has 15 amino acids. CDR1 is MNHEY, CDR2 SMNVEV, per germline (reference sequence). The authors' processing: How many nucleated cells were present was estimated from reference gene primer amplification. Measured with immunoSEQ multiplex PCR; TCRdb has only the in-frame clones, and not every one. The D gene and trimming were derived from the DNA, and the V and J assignments and clone size from that table. The data contain 200,000 to 300,000 clones, approximately 83% of them seen just once; the ten biggest clones take up 3% to 4.5%.

This rearrangement joins TRBV27 to TRBJ2-2; D is possibly TRBD2 (5 bases). This receptor was obtained from a middle-aged woman who had been exposed to COVID-19. Sequences were obtained from PBMCs or T cells enriched from blood (not recorded which). As DNA, the CDR3 is TGTGCCAGCAGACCTCACGGGGTGGGCACCGGGGAGCTGTTTTTT. The encoded protein is CASRPHGVGTGELFF.